This T cell receptor (beta chain) was captured by sequencing in a study of graft-versus-host responses after intestinal transplantation. Overall study: Recipients obtained multivisceral, liver-intestinal, or isolated intestinal transplants.

Points from the study as a whole: Researchers found GvH clones in recipient marrow, and some showed up first in ileum or blood. Graft-donor T cell macrochimerism in patients accompanied high graft-versus-host to host-versus-graft clonal ratios in allografts.

TCRdb keeps only in-frame clones here, not all; method: immunoSEQ multiplex PCR. This table holds around 130,000 clones, 85% to 95% found once. Details on this clone: Its antigen is still unknown.

CDR1 and CDR2 from the germline V gene are SGHAT and FQNNGV. The ends lost 0 bases at V and 2 bases at J; junction bases unmatched: 1. The CDR3 is 14 amino acids. The source of this sequence is a human donor who received an intestinal transplant. The chain uses TRBV11-2 and TRBJ2-7; 7 nucleotides align to TRBD2. Here the sequenced sample was unstimulated CD4+ T cells sorted from spleen or lymph node cells, taken before intestinal transplant. CDR3 protein: CASSLDGGAYEQYF. The CDR3 DNA is TGTGCCAGCAGCTTAGATGGGGGGGCCTACGAGCAGTACTTC.